The rows below give T cell receptor beta chains drawn from one sample of a study of blood T cell repertoires in COVID-19. The data were produced by immunoSEQ multiplex PCR, yet TCRdb's version contains in-frame clones alone and is incomplete. The sample has around 53,000 clones, approximately 88% seen once. The material sequenced was peripheral blood. These TCRs come from a man aged 70-80 years with active COVID-19. Both conserved end residues are trimmed from each CDR3. Fields, in order: J gene, V gene, CDR3 protein.

TRBJ2-5	TRBV13	ASTTFSGSRETQY
TRBJ2-6	TRBV5-5	ASSHTSRGPAGANVLT
TRBJ2-7	TRBV2	ASNVAGGIYEQY
TRBJ2-1	TRBV12-3/TRBV12-4	ASSRQAGDEQF
TRBJ2-1	TRBV3-1/TRBV3-2	ASSQWGTGTSYNEQF
TRBJ1-1	TRBV11-2	ASSGDRNTEAF
TRBJ2-7	TRBV28	ASSLGGAGSAEQY
TRBJ1-1	TRBV11-2	ASSLGQLLNTEAF
TRBJ1-5	TRBV19	ASSIRDSLFSSNQPQH
TRBJ2-5	TRBV11-2	ASSFVGTGGKETQY
TRBJ2-5	TRBV5-1	ASSKRGQGGETQY
TRBJ1-2	TRBV7-9	ASSPLEEHYGYT
TRBJ2-2	TRBV5-1	ASSLGIGWESGTGELF
TRBJ1-2	TRBV23-1	ASSHATGTNYGYT
TRBJ2-4	TRBV20-1	SASLSSAQNIQY
TRBJ2-1	TRBV4-3	ASSQDWVSGLALLGGSNEQF
TRBJ2-6	TRBV19	ASSTGTYSSGANVLT
TRBJ2-5	TRBV2	ASSEVGSETQY
TRBJ1-3	TRBV18	ASSPVTSQGSGNTIY
TRBJ2-1	TRBV5-4	ASSPRLADSYNEQF
TRBJ2-7	TRBV2	ASIVDGVYEQY
TRBJ1-4	TRBV2	ASSGSTGNEKLF
TRBJ2-1	TRBV5-1	ASSSGTNYNEQF
TRBJ2-3	TRBV21-1	ARDWGFGEDTQY
TRBJ2-5	TRBV5-1	ASSLPTSGSIRETQY
TRBJ2-1	TRBV14	ASSLRVSAKWTSEYNEQF
TRBJ2-1	TRBV24-1	ATSANPGTGVRNEQF
TRBJ1-2	TRBV5-5	ASSFGQGGGYT
TRBJ2-4	TRBV5-1	ASSLGGGLAKNIQY
TRBJ1-1	TRBV28	ASSKHLNTEAF
TRBJ2-7	TRBV4-2	ASSLPGLAGEQY
TRBJ2-2	TRBV9	ASSARTGNSGELF
TRBJ1-1	TRBV2	ASEEGQMNTEAF
TRBJ1-3	TRBV24-1	ATSDTHRTIY
TRBJ2-5	TRBV7-8	ASSQRDRGAETQY
TRBJ2-5	TRBV18	ASSPSGTQY
TRBJ1-1	TRBV9	ASSVAGQGAGTEAF
TRBJ2-2	TRBV7-3	ASSLRSANTGELF
TRBJ2-1	TRBV28	ASSSRFAPSSYNEQF
TRBJ1-5	TRBV27	ASSWDRVQPQH
TRBJ2-1	TRBV19	ASSIEGLAYNEQF
TRBJ2-3	TRBV7-8	ASSPLAGLTDTQY
TRBJ2-1	TRBV5-8	ASSSASQAESSYNEQF
TRBJ1-4	TRBV30	AWEGQGKEKLF
TRBJ2-7	TRBV2	ASIRDRGQEQY
TRBJ2-1	TRBV19	ASSMTGQGNNEQF
TRBJ2-2	TRBV7-2	ASSLVTGGELF
TRBJ1-1	TRBV10-3	AISGGRQGVGTEAF
TRBJ2-3	TRBV19	ASSIVGYTDTQY
TRBJ1-1	TRBV18	ASSGQANTEAF
TRBJ2-7	TRBV19	ASSRKSGRSFYEQY
TRBJ1-2	TRBV2	ASRFSGANYGYT
TRBJ2-5	TRBV7-2	ASSFYSGSYQETQY
TRBJ2-2	TRBV27	ASSPISGFRTGELF
TRBJ1-2	TRBV28	ASSLGQGVYGYT
TRBJ2-3	TRBV30	AWSVGLAPATDTQY
TRBJ2-1	TRBV5-1	ASSSIGGSPGNEQF
TRBJ1-1	TRBV29-1	SVVRGLNTEAF
TRBJ2-7	TRBV15	ATSSYYEQY